These T cell receptor beta chains were read from a single sample in a study of cytomegalovirus exposure and HLA in healthy donors. This table comes from immunoSEQ multiplex PCR, and its TCRdb copy is limited to in-frame clones, with some not included. Its listing shows 30,000 to 35,000 clones. The sample comprised PBMCs. Receptors originate from a woman in her 40s in good health and CMV-seropositive. Both conserved end residues are part of each CDR3. The D gene is left open where the match is weak.

>-|TRBV30|TRBJ2-7
CAWSSTGLGGYEQYF
TGTGCCTGGAGTTCGACAGGCCTAGGGGGCTACGAGCAGTACTTC
>TRBD1|TRBV19|TRBJ1-1
CASRVTGGTEAFF
TGTGCCAGTAGGGTAACAGGGGGCACTGAAGCTTTCTTT
>TRBD2|TRBV11-2|TRBJ2-3
CASSLGSSGLEYF
TGTGCCAGCAGCTTAGGGTCTAGCGGGTTAGAATATTTT
>-|TRBV18|TRBJ1-6
CASSPTIPSRSPLHF
TGTGCCAGCTCACCAACGATTCCCTCGCGGTCACCCCTCCACTTT
>TRBD2|TRBV6-5|TRBJ2-5
CASSRSGRAKETQYF
TGTGCCAGCAGCCGTAGCGGGAGGGCTAAAGAGACCCAGTACTTC
>-|TRBV18|TRBJ2-1
CASSPPSGIKDEQFF
TGTGCCAGCTCACCACCGTCGGGAATTAAGGATGAGCAGTTCTTC
>-|TRBV19|TRBJ1-1
CASSSSRGMNTEAFF
TGTGCCAGTAGTAGTTCCCGCGGGATGAACACTGAAGCTTTCTTT
>-|TRBV6-5|TRBJ1-6
CASSSRGASWGSPLHF
TGTGCCAGCAGTTCCCGGGGGGCCTCCTGGGGATCACCCCTCCACTTT
>-|TRBV29-1|TRBJ2-3
CSVEEGLPRVSYADTQYF
TGCAGCGTTGAAGAGGGCCTACCGAGGGTTAGTTACGCAGATACGCAGTATTTT
>TRBD1|TRBV27|TRBJ1-1
CASSFRGSNTEAFF
TGTGCCAGCAGTTTCAGGGGGTCGAACACTGAAGCTTTCTTT
>TRBD1|TRBV27|TRBJ2-7
CASSLGAGGEQYF
TGTGCCAGCAGTTTAGGGGCAGGGGGCGAGCAGTACTTC
>TRBD1|TRBV15|TRBJ1-3
CATSPDRDPGNTIYF
TGTGCCACCAGCCCGGACAGGGACCCTGGAAACACCATATATTTT
>-|TRBV28|TRBJ2-1
CASSLLGSSYNEQFF
TGTGCCAGCAGTTTACTCGGGAGCTCCTACAATGAGCAGTTCTTC
>-|TRBV10-3|TRBJ2-7
CAISDNDNVDEQYF
TGTGCCATCAGTGACAATGACAATGTAGACGAGCAGTACTTC
>-|TRBV19|TRBJ1-5
CASRSSSKVQPQHF
TGTGCCAGTAGGTCTAGCTCGAAAGTTCAGCCCCAGCATTTT